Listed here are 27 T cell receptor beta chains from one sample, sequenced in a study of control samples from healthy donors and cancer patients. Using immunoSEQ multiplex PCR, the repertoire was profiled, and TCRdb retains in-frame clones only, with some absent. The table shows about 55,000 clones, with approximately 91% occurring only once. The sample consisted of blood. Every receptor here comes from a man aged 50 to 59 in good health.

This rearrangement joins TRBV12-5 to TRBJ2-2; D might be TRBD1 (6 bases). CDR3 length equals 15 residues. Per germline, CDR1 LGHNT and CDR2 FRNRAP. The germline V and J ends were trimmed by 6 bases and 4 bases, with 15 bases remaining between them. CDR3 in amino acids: CASGHPGETTGELFF. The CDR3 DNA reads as TGTGCTAGTGGCCATCCAGGGGAGACCACCGGGGAGCTGTTTTTT. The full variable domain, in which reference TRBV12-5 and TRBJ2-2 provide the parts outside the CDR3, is DARVTQTPRHKVTEMGQEVTMRCQPILGHNTVFWYRQTMMQGLELLAYFRNRAPLDDSGMPKDRFSAEMPDATLATLKIQPSEPRDSAVYFCASGHPGETTGELFFGEGSRLTVL.

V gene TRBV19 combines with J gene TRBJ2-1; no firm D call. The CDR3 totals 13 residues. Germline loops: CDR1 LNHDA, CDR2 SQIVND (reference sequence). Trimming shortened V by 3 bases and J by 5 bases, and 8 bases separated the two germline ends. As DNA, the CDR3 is TGTGCCAGTAGTATCGGTCTGAACAATGAGCAGTTCTTC. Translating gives CASSIGLNNEQFF. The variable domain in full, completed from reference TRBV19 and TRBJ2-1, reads DGGITQSPKYLFRKEGQNVTLSCEQNLNHDAMYWYRQDPGQGLRLIYYSQIVNDFQKGDIAEGYSVSREKKESFPLTVTSAQKNPTAFYLCASSIGLNNEQFFGPGTRLTVL.

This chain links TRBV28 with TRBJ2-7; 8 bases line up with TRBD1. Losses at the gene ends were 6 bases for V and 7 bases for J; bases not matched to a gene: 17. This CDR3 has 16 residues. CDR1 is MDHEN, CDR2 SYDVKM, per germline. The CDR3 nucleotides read TGTGCCAGCAGACCTCCCCGGGACAGGATCTTTTGTGAGCAGTACTTC. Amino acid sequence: CASRPPRDRIFCEQYF.

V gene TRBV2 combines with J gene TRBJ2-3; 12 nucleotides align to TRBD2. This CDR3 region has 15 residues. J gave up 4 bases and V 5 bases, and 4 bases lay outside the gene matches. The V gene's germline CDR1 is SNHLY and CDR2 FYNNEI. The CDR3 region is CASSKLAGGADTQYF. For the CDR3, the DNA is TGTGCCAGCAGTAAACTAGCGGGAGGTGCAGATACGCAGTATTTT.

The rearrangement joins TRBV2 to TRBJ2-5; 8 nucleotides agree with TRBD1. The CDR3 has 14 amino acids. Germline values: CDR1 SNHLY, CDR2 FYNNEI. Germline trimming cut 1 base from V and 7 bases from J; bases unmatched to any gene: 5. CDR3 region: CASSEGRGHGTQYF. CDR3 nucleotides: TGTGCCAGCAGTGAAGGCAGGGGGCATGGGACCCAGTACTTC.

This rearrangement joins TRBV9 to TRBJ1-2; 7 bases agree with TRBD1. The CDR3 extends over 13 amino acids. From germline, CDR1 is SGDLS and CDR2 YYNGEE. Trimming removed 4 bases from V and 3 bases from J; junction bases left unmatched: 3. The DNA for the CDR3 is TGTGCCAGCAGCCTCAGGGGGGACTATGGCTACACCTTC. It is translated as CASSLRGDYGYTF.

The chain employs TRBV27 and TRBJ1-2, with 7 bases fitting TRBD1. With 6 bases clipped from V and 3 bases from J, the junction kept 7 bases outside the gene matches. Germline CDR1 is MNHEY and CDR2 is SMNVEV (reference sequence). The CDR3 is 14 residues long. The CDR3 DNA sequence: TGTGCCAGCAGAGACAGGGTCTCTCACTATGGCTACACCTTC. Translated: CASRDRVSHYGYTF.

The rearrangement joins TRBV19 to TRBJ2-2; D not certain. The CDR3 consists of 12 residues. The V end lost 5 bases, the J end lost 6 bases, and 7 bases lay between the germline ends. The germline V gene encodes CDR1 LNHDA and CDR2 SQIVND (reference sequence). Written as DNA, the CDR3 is TGTGCCAGTAGTCGCCGGCCCGGGGAGCTGTTTTTT. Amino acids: CASSRRPGELFF.

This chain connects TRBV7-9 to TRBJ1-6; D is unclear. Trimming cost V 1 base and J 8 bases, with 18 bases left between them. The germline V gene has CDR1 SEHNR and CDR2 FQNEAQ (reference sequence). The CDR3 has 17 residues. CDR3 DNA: TGTGCCAGCAGCTTAGGGGCGGCGGGGAACGGTGATTCACCCCTCCACTTT. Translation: CASSLGAAGNGDSPLHF.

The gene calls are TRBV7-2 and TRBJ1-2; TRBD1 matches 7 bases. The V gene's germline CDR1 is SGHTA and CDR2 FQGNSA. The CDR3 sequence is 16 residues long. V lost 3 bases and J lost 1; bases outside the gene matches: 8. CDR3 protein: CASSLDGQGGNYGYTF. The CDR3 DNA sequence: TGTGCCAGCAGCTTGGACGGGCAGGGGGGTAACTATGGCTACACCTTC. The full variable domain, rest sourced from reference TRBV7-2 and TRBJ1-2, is GAGVSQSPSNKVTEKGKDVELRCDPISGHTALYWYRQSLGQGLEFLIYFQGNSAPDKSGLPSDRFSAERTGGSVSTLTIQRTQQEDSAVYLCASSLDGQGGNYGYTFGSGTRLTVV.

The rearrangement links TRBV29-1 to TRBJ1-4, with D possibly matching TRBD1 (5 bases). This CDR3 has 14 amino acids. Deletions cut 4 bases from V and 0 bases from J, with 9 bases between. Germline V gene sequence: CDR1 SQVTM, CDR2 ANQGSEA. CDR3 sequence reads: CSVAGVSTNEKLFF. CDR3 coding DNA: TGCAGCGTTGCGGGGGTTTCAACTAATGAAAAACTGTTTTTT.

This chain's CDR3 is CASSQREGYEQYF. The DNA for the CDR3 is TGTGCCAGCAGCCAGCGGGAGGGGTACGAGCAGTACTTC. The chain links TRBV14 to TRBJ2-7; 9 bases map to TRBD2. This CDR3 has 13 amino acids. Germline V gives CDR1 SGHDN, CDR2 FVKESK. Trimming took 3 bases from V and 4 from J; bases not matched to a gene: 1.

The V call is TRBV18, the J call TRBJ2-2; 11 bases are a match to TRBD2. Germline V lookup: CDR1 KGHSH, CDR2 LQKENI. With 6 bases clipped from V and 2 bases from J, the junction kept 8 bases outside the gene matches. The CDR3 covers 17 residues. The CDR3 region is CASSQEGLAGNTGELFF. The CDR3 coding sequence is TGTGCCAGCTCGCAAGAAGGACTAGCGGGTAACACCGGGGAGCTGTTTTTT.

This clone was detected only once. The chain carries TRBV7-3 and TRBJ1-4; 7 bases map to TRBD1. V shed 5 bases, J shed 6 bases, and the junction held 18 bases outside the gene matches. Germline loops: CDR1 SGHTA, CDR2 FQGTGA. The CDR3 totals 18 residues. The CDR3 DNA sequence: TGTGCCAGCAGCCCGAAACCGAGGGGGCTGGACCTCGATGAAAAACTGTTTTTT. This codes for CASSPKPRGLDLDEKLFF.

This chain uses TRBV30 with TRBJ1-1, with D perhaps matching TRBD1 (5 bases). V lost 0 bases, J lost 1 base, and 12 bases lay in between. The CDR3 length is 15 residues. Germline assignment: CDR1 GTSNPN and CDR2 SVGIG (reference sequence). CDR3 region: CAWSVSRQGNTEAFF. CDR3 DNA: TGTGCCTGGAGTGTATCGAGGCAGGGGAACACTGAAGCTTTCTTT.

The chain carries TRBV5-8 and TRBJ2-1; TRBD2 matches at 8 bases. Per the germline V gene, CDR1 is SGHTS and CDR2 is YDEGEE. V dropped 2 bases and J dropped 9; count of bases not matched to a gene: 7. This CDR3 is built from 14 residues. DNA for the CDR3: TGTGCCAGCAGCTTTGAAGCGGGAGTTGGTGAGCAGTTCTTC. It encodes CASSFEAGVGEQFF.

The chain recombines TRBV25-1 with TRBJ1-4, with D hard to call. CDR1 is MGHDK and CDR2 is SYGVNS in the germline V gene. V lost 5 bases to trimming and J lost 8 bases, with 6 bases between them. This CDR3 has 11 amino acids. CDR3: CASSWAEKLFF. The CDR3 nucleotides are TGTGCCAGCAGTTGGGCGGAAAAACTGTTTTTT.

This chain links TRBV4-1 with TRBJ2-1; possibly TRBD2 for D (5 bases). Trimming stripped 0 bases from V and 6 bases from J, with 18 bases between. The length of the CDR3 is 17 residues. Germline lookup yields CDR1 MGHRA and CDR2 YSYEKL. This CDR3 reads CASSQDGVARGGNEQFF. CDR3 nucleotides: TGCGCCAGCAGCCAAGATGGCGTAGCGCGAGGAGGCAATGAGCAGTTCTTC.

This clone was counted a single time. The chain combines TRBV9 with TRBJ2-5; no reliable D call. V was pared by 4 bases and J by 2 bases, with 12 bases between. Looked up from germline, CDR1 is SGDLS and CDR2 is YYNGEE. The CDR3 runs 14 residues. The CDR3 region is CASSLSSLQETQYF. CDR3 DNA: TGTGCCAGCAGCCTATCGAGCCTTCAAGAGACCCAGTACTTC.

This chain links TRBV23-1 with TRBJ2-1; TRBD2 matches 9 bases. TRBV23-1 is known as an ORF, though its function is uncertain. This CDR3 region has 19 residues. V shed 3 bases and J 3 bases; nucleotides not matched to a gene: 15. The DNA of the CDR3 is TGCGCCAGCAGTCAGCTACCTGCCCCGCTGCGGGAGGGCTACAATGAGCAGTTCTTC. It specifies CASSQLPAPLREGYNEQFF.

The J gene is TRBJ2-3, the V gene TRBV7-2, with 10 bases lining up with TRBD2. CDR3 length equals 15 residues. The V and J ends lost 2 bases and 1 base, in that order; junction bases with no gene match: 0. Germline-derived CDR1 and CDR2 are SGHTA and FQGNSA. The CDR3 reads CASSLLAGGTDTQYF. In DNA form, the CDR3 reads TGTGCCAGCAGCTTACTAGCGGGAGGCACAGATACGCAGTATTTT.

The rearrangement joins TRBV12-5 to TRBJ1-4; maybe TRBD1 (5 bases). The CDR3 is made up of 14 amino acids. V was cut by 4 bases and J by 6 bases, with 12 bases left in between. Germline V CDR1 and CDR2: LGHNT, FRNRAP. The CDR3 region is CASGCKGRDEKLFF. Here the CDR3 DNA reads TGTGCTAGTGGTTGTAAGGGACGGGATGAAAAACTGTTTTTT.

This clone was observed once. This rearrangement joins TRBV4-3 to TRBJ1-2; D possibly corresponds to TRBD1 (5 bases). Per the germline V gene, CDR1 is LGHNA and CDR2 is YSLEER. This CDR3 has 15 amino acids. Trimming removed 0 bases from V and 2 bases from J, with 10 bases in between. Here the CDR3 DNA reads TGCGCCAGCAGCCAAGATGCCCGGGACAACTATGGCTACACCTTC. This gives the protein CASSQDARDNYGYTF.

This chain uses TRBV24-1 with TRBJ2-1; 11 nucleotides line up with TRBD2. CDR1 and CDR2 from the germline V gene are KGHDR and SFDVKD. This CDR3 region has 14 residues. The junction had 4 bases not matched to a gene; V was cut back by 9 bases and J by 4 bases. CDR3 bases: TGTGCCACCCAGGGACTAGCGGAATACAATGAGCAGTTCTTC. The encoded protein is CATQGLAEYNEQFF.

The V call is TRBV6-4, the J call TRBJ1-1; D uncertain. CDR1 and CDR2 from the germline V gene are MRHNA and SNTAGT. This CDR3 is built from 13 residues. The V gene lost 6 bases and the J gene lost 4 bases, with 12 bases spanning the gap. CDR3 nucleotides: TGTGCCAGCAGCCCTGGCGGGGTCACTGAAGCTTTCTTT. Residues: CASSPGGVTEAFF.

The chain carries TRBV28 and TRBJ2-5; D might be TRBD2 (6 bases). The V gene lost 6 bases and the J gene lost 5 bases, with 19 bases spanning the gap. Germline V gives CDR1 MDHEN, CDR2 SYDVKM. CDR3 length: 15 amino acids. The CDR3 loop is CASRLTQGGGETQYF. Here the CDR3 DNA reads TGTGCCAGCAGACTCACGCAGGGAGGAGGGGAGACCCAGTACTTC.

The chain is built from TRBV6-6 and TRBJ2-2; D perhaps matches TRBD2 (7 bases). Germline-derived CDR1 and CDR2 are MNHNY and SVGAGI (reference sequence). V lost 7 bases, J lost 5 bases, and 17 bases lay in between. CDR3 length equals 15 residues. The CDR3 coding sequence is TGTGCCAGCACCAGAGACGGGGGGCAAACCGGGGAGCTGTTTTTT. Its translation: CASTRDGGQTGELFF.